A selection of T cell receptor beta chains follows, all from one sample in a study of CD8+CD57+ T cells in acquired aplastic anemia. TCRdb passed the reads through MiXCR, listing each CDR3 protein once. The sample records a few hundred thousand distinct CDR3 sequences, 34% being singletons. Sequenced: sorted CD4+, CD8+, or CD8+CD57+ T cells (not recorded which) from PBMCs. The receptor set was obtained from a human donor in good health, serving as a control. The CDR3 runs from the conserved cysteine through the conserved F or W. A D gene is named only where the DNA matches it firmly. Where a row states a size, it is once, few, many or the class of an expanded clone; other rows omit it.

cdr3_length	d_call	v_call	j_call	clone_size	cdr3_nt	cdr3_aa
17	.	TRBV11-2	TRBJ1-5	few	TGTGCCAGCAGCTTAGAAGCTCCCGACAGGTCTAATCAGCCCCAGCATTTT	CASSLEAPDRSNQPQHF
14	.	TRBV20-1	TRBJ2-2	few	TGCAGTGCTATAGACCCAAAAAGAACCGGGGAGCTGTTTTTT	CSAIDPKRTGELFF
15	TRBD2	TRBV6-5	TRBJ2-7	many	TGTGCCAGCAGTTACTCTACGGGAGGTGCCTACGAGCAGTACTTC	CASSYSTGGAYEQYF
14	.	TRBV13	TRBJ1-1	.	TGTCCAGCAGCTCAAACAGGCCTGAACACTGAAGCTTTCTTT	CPAAQTGLNTEAFF
14	.	TRBV7-2	TRBJ1-6	many	TGTGCCAGCAGCCTTAGGGCTAACAGCGGGGTCCTCCACTTT	CASSLRANSGVLHF
13	TRBD1	TRBV10-3	TRBJ1-2	.	TGTGCCATCAGTGTGCCGGGACAGGGTGGCTACACCTTC	CAISVPGQGGYTF
14	.	TRBV5-1	TRBJ2-5	many	TGCGCCAGCAGCCTACAGTGGGCGCAAGAGACCCAGTACTTC	CASSLQWAQETQYF
13	TRBD1	TRBV29-1	TRBJ1-2	.	TGCAGCGTTGGCGGGCAGGGGGTCAGAGGCTACACCTTC	CSVGGQGVRGYTF
13	.	TRBV25-1	TRBJ1-5	.	TGTGCCAGCTCCGGATCGGGAAATCAGCCCCAGCATTTT	CASSGSGNQPQHF
15	TRBD2	TRBV20-1	TRBJ2-5	few	TGCAGTGCTAGAGATTCGCGGGGGGGGTCGGAGACCCAGTACTTC	CSARDSRGGSETQYF
13	.	TRBV20-1	TRBJ2-7	.	TGCAGTGCTAGGGAGGACAGCTCCTACGAGCAGTACTTC	CSAREDSSYEQYF
14	.	TRBV2	TRBJ2-2	many	TGTGCCAGCAGCCGTTTCGGTGACACCGGGGAGCTGTTTTTT	CASSRFGDTGELFF
20	TRBD2	TRBV24-1	TRBJ2-1	.	TGTGCCACCAGTTGGACCGGGACTAGCGGGAGGGAGGGACACTACAATGAGCAGTTCTTC	CATSWTGTSGREGHYNEQFF
13	.	TRBV12-3/TRBV12-4	TRBJ1-1	few	TGTGCCAGCAGCCCCGACATGAACACTGAAGCTTTCTTT	CASSPDMNTEAFF
14	TRBD1	TRBV25-1	TRBJ2-5	many	TGTGCCAGCAGTCCCGGGACAGGGTTAGAGACCCAGTACTTC	CASSPGTGLETQYF
12	.	TRBV14	TRBJ1-2	many	TGTGCCAGCAGCCAATCACTCGGGCGCTACACCTTC	CASSQSLGRYTF
13	.	TRBV20-1	TRBJ2-3	many	TGCAGTGCTAGCGGGGGAGACACAGATACGCAGTATTTT	CSASGGDTDTQYF